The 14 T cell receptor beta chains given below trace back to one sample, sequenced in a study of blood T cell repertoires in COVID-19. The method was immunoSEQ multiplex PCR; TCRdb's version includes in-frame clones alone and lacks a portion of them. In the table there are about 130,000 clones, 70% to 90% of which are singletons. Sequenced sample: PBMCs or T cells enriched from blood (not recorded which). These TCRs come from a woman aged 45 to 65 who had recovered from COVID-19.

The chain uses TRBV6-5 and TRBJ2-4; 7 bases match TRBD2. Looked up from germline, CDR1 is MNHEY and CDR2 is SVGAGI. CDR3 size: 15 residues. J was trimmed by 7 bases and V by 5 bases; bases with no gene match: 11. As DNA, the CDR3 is TGTGCCAGCAGTCCCCCGGGAGGATGGGGGAACATTCAGTACTTC. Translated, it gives CASSPPGGWGNIQYF.

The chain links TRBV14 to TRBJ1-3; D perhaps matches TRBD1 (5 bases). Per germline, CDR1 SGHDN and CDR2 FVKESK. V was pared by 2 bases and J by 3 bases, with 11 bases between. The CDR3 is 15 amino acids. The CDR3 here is CASSQYKGLGNTIYF. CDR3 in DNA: TGTGCCAGCAGCCAATATAAGGGACTTGGAAACACCATATATTTT.

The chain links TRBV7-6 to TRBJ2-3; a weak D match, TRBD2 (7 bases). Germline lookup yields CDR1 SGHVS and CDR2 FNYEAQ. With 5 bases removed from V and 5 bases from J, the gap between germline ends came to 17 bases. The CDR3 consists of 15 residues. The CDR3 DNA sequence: TGTGCCAGCAGCCCCATTGCGGGGGCCGGAGATACGCAGTATTTT. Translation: CASSPIAGAGDTQYF.

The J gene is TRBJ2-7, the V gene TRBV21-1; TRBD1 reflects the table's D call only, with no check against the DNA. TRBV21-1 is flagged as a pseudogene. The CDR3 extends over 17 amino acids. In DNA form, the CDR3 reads TGTGCCAGCTTCTTCCGGGACACCTACCGAAGCTCCTACGAGCAGTACTTC. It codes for CASFFRDTYRSSYEQYF.

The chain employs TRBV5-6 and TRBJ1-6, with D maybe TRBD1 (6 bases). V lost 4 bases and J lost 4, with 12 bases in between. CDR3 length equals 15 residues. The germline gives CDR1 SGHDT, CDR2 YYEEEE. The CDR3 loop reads CASSLGQAYNSPLHF. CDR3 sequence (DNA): TGTGCCAGCAGCCTGGGACAAGCTTATAATTCACCCCTCCACTTT.

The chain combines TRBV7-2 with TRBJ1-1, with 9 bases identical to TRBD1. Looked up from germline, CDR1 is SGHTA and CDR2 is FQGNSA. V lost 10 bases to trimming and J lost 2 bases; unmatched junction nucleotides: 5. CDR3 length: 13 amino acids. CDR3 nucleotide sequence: TGTGCCATTGACAGGGGGATAAACACTGAAGCTTTCTTT. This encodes CAIDRGINTEAFF.

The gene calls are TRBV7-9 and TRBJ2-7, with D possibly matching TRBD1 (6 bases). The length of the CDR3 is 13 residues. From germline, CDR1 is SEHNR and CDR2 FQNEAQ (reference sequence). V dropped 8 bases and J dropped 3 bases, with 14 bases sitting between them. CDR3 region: CASGRGRSYEQYF. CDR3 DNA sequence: TGTGCCAGCGGCAGGGGTCGTAGCTACGAGCAGTACTTC.

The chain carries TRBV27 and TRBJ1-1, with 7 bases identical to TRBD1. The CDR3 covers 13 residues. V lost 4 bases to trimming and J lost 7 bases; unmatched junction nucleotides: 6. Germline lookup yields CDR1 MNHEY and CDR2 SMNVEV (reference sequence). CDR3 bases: TGTGCCAGCAGTTCATCCCAGGGGGGTGAAGCTTTCTTT. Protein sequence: CASSSSQGGEAFF.

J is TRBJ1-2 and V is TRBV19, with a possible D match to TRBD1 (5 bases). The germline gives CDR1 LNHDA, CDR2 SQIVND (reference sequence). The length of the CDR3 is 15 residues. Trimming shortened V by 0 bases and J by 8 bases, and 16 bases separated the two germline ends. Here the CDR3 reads CASSIDRGTGRGYTF. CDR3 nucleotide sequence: TGTGCCAGTAGTATAGATCGGGGGACGGGCCGGGGCTACACCTTC.

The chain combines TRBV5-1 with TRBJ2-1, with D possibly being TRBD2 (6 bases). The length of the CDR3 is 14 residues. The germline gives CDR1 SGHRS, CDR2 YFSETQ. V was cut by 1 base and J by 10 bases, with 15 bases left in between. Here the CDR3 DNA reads TGCGCCAGCAGCTTGTACGGGGAGGTTGGGGAGCAGTTCTTC. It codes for CASSLYGEVGEQFF.

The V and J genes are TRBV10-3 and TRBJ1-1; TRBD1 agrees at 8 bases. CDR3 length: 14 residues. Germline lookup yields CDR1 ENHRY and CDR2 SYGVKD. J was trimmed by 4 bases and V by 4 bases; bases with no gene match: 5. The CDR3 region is CAISVTGGSTEAFF. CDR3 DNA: TGTGCCATCAGTGTAACAGGGGGAAGCACTGAAGCTTTCTTT.

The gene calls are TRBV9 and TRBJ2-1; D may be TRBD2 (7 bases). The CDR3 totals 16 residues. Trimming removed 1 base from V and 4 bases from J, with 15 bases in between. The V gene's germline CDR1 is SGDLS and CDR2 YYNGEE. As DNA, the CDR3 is TGTGCCAGCAGCGTAAGGGCGGGGGCCTTATACAATGAGCAGTTCTTC. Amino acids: CASSVRAGALYNEQFF.

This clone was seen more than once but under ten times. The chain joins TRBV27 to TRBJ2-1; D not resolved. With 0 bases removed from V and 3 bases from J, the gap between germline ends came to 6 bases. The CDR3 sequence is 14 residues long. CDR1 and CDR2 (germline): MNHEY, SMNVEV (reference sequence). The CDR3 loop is CASSLSELYNEQFF. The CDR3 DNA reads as TGTGCCAGCAGTTTATCAGAGCTCTACAATGAGCAGTTCTTC.

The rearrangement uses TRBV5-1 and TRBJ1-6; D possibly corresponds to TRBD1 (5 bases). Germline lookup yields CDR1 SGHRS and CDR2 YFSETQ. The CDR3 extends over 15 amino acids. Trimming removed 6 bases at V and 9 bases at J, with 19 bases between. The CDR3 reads CASTLDTGPGSPLHF. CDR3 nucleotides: TGCGCCAGCACCCTGGACACGGGCCCGGGTTCACCCCTCCACTTT.